These T cell receptor beta chains were read from a single sample in a study of vaccination effects on CD4 cells after COVID-19. Their antigens are not known. Sequencing used immunoSEQ multiplex PCR; TCRdb keeps in-frame clones, though not all of them. The sample lists 45,000 to 65,000 clones, 78% occurring once. This sample comprised CD4+ T cells from PBMCs cultured without peptide, obtained after COVID-19 vaccination. Receptors were obtained from a human donor who received a COVID-19 vaccine. Each CDR3 is given with its conserved first and last residue. The D gene is left open where the match is weak. Not every row has a clone size; where given, it reads once, few, many or a size class.

d_gene	abundance	len	v_gene	j_gene	CDR3aa	CDR3nt
.	.	11	TRBV6-1	TRBJ2-7	CASSEPDQQYF	TGTGCCAGCAGTGAACCCGACCAGCAGTACTTC
.	.	11	TRBV10-3	TRBJ1-2	CAIKRGAGYTF	TGTGCCATCAAACGGGGGGCAGGCTACACCTTC
.	few	14	TRBV2	TRBJ2-2	CASTGDTNTGELFF	TGTGCCAGCACGGGGGACACAAACACCGGGGAGCTGTTTTTT
TRBD1	.	12	TRBV29-1	TRBJ1-2	CSVFTGGYGYTF	TGCAGCGTTTTTACAGGGGGTTACGGCTACACCTTC
.	.	15	TRBV3-1/TRBV3-2	TRBJ1-5	CASSQTGASNQPQHF	TGTGCCAGCAGCCAGACAGGAGCGAGCAATCAGCCCCAGCATTTT
.	.	11	TRBV5-6	TRBJ2-5	CASRRRETQYF	TGTGCCAGCAGGCGGAGAGAGACCCAGTACTTC
.	.	13	TRBV30	TRBJ1-3	CAWTGARGNTIYF	TGTGCCTGGACCGGGGCGAGAGGAAACACCATATATTTT
TRBD1	.	16	TRBV4-2	TRBJ2-3	CASRQSGTGNPDTQYF	TGTGCCAGCAGGCAAAGCGGGACAGGGAACCCAGATACGCAGTATTTT
.	.	13	TRBV6-2/TRBV6-3	TRBJ2-7	CASSYVQSYEQYF	TGTGCCAGCAGTTATGTGCAGTCCTACGAGCAGTACTTC
.	.	14	TRBV6-1	TRBJ1-4	CASSDIAVDEKLFF	TGTGCCAGCAGTGACATAGCCGTCGATGAAAAACTGTTTTTT
.	.	16	TRBV12-2	TRBJ1-6	CASRYRGSGLRSPLHF	TGTGCAAGTCGGTACAGGGGTTCAGGATTAAGGTCACCCCTCCACTTT
.	.	13	TRBV2	TRBJ2-7	CASSDLLDSEQYF	TGTGCCAGCAGTGATTTGTTGGACAGCGAGCAGTACTTC
.	.	15	TRBV7-8	TRBJ1-5	CASSEGGTPNQPQHF	TGTGCCAGCAGCGAAGGCGGGACACCGAATCAGCCCCAGCATTTT
TRBD1	.	14	TRBV3-1/TRBV3-2	TRBJ1-6	CASSPGQDNSPLHF	TGTGCCAGCAGCCCCGGACAGGATAATTCACCCCTCCACTTT
.	once	12	TRBV10-3	TRBJ1-4	CAISLKPGELFF	TGTGCCATCAGCCTAAAACCCGGGGAACTGTTTTTT
.	.	15	TRBV29-1	TRBJ1-2	CSVDRYDSTNYGYTF	TGCAGCGTTGATCGCTATGACAGCACTAACTATGGCTACACCTTC
.	.	14	TRBV9	TRBJ1-2	CASSVSGANYGYTF	TGTGCCAGCAGCGTAAGTGGTGCTAACTATGGCTACACCTTC
.	.	17	TRBV14	TRBJ1-1	CASSPDSRGFMNTEAFF	TGTGCCAGCAGCCCGGATTCCAGGGGCTTCATGAACACTGAAGCTTTCTTT
TRBD2	.	14	TRBV19	TRBJ2-1	CASSVDRQLAGQFF	TGTGCCAGTAGTGTGGACAGACAGCTAGCGGGGCAGTTCTTC
TRBD1	.	13	TRBV19	TRBJ2-7	CASSRDSSYEQYF	TGTGCCAGTAGTCGGGACAGTTCCTACGAGCAGTACTTC